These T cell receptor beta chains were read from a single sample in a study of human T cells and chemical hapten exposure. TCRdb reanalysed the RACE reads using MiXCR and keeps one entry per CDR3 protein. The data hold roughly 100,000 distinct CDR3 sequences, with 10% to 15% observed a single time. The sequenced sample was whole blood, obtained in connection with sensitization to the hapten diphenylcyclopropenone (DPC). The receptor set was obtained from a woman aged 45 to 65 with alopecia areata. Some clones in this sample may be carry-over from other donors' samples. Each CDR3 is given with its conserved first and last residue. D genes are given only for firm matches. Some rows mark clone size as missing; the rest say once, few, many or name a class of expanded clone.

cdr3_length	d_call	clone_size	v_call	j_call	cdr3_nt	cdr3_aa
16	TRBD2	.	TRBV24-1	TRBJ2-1	TGTGCCACCAGTGATCCCCTAGCGGATCATTACAATGAGCAGTTCTTC	CATSDPLADHYNEQFF
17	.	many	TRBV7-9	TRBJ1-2	TGTGCCAGCAGCCCCCCCCGGTCAGGGAGAAGCTATTACGGCTACACCTTC	CASSPPRSGRSYYGYTF
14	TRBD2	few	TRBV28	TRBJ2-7	TGTGCCAGCAGTAGCGGGGGGGCCCCCCGCGAGCAGTACTTC	CASSSGGAPREQYF
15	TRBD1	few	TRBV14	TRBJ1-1	TGTGCCAGCAGCCCCGATATTTCCAGGGGGGCTGAAGCTTTCTTT	CASSPDISRGAEAFF
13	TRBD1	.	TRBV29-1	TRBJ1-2	TGCAGCGTTGCCGGACAGGTTGGCTATGGCTACACCTTC	CSVAGQVGYGYTF
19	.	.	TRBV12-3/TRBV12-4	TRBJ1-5	TGTGCCAGCACCCTAACCGAAGACAGTGGGACAAATAGCAATCAGCCCCAGCATTTT	CASTLTEDSGTNSNQPQHF
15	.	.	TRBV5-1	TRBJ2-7	TGCGCCAGCAGCGATATCAAGTATAGTACCTACGAGCAGTACTTC	CASSDIKYSTYEQYF
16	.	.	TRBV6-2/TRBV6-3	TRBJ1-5	TGTGCCAGCAGTTACTCTGGACAGCCACTAAATCAGCCCCAGCATTTT	CASSYSGQPLNQPQHF
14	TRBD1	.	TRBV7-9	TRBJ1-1	TGTGCCAGCAGCCCCCGGGCAGGGGGTACTGAAGCTTTCTTT	CASSPRAGGTEAFF
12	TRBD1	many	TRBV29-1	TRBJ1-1	TGCAGCGTTATGGGACAGGACGACGAAGCTTTCTTT	CSVMGQDDEAFF
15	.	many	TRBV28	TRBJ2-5	TGTGCCAGCAGCCGCGCCGGTGGCATGGTCGGAACCCAGTACTTC	CASSRAGGMVGTQYF
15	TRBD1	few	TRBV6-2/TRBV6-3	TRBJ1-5	TGTGCCAGCAGCCATACGGGACAGCGAACGCAGCCCCAGCATTTT	CASSHTGQRTQPQHF
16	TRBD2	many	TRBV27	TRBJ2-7	TGTGCCAGCAGTTTAGAGGCTAGCGGGAGGATCTACGAGCAGTACTTC	CASSLEASGRIYEQYF
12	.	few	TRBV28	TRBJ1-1	TGTGCCAGCAGTTTTGGGTACACTGAAGCTTTCTTT	CASSFGYTEAFF
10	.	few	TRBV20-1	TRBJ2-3	TGCAGTCCCGTGGAAGATACGCAGTATTTT	CSPVEDTQYF
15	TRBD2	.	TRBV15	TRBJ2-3	TGTGCCACCAGTGGCAAGCGGGGGCCCACAGATACGCAGTATTTT	CATSGKRGPTDTQYF
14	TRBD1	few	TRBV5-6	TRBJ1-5	TGTGCCAGCAGCCGCAGGGGGCTGAAGCAGCCCCAGCATTTT	CASSRRGLKQPQHF
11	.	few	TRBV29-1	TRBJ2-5	TGCAGCGTTGAACGGCAAGAGACCCAGTACTTC	CSVERQETQYF
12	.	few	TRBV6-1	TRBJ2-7	TGTGCCAGCAGTGAAGGGACCTACGAGCAGTACTTC	CASSEGTYEQYF
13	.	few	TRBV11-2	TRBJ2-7	TGTGCCAGCAGCCTGACAGGAACCCACGAGCAGTACTTC	CASSLTGTHEQYF
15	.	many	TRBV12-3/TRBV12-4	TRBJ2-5	TGTGCCAGCAGTTTTTCCGGGACCACCGGGGAGACCCAGTACTTC	CASSFSGTTGETQYF
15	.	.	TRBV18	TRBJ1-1	TGTGCCAGCTCACCGGCTTACGGTGGGACTCTTGAAGCTTTCTTT	CASSPAYGGTLEAFF
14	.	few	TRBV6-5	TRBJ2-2	TGTGCCAGCAGCCACGGGGCGAACACCGGGGAGCTGTTTTTT	CASSHGANTGELFF
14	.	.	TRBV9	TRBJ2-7	TGTGCCAGCAGCGTGGACAGACAGTCCTACGAGCAGTACTTC	CASSVDRQSYEQYF
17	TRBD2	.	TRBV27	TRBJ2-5	TGTGCCAGCAGCTTAAAGGGACTAGCGGGGCCTCAAGAGACCCAGTACTTC	CASSLKGLAGPQETQYF
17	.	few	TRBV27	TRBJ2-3	TGTGCCAGCACCCCTCTGGGGCGGACTGGGGGCACAGATACGCAGTATTTT	CASTPLGRTGGTDTQYF
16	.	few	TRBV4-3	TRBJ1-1	TGCGCCAGCAGCCAACGACGGATGTCTTTGAACACTGAAGCTTTCTTT	CASSQRRMSLNTEAFF
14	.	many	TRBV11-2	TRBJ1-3	TGTGCCAGCAGTACTATTCCGGACGGAAACACCATATATTTT	CASSTIPDGNTIYF
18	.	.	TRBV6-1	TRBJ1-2	TGTGCCAGCAGTGCCCGACCCGGGTCCCGAGGGTCCGGCTATGGCTACACCTTC	CASSARPGSRGSGYGYTF
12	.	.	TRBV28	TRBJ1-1	TGTGCCAGCGAGACAGCGAACACTGAAGCTTTCTTT	CASETANTEAFF
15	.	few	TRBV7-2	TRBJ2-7	TGTGCCAGCAGCTCCGCCGGGACCCCCCCCTACGAGCAGTACTTC	CASSSAGTPPYEQYF
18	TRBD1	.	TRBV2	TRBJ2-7	TGTGCCAGCAGTCCCGGGACAGGGCGGGGGAGAGGTTGGTTCGAGCAGTACTTC	CASSPGTGRGRGWFEQYF
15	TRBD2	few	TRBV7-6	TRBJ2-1	TGTGCCAGCAGCTTCACTAGCGGAAGTTACAATGAGCAGTTCTTC	CASSFTSGSYNEQFF
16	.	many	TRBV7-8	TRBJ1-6	TGTGCCAGCAGCCCAATACAGGGTATAGCGAATTCACCCCTCCACTTT	CASSPIQGIANSPLHF
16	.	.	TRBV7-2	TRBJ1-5	TGTGCCAGCAGCTTAGGGAGGGCATTTAGCAATCAGCCCCAGCATTTT	CASSLGRAFSNQPQHF
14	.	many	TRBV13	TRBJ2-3	TGTGCCAGCAGCAAGGACAGAGGCACAGATACGCAGTATTTT	CASSKDRGTDTQYF
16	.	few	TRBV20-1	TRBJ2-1	TGCAGTGCTAGAGAGGTTGTGACTGGTTTGAACAATGAGCAGTTCTTC	CSAREVVTGLNNEQFF
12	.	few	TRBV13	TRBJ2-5	TGTGCCAGCAGCTTAGTCGGGCAGACCCAGTACTTC	CASSLVGQTQYF
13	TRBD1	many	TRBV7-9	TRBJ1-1	TGTGCCAGCAGCTTAGGGACAGGGACCCGCGCTTTCTTT	CASSLGTGTRAFF
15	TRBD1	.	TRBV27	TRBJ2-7	TGTGCCAGCACGCACAAGACAGGGGTCTCCTACGAGCAGTACTTC	CASTHKTGVSYEQYF
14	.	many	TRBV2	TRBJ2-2	TGTGCCAGCAGGGGTGGGACAAACACCGGGGAGCTGTTTTTT	CASRGGTNTGELFF